A single sample gave rise to the 25 T cell receptor beta chains below, sequenced in a study of regulatory T cells in long-lasting Graves disease. Arm-PCR of CDR3 regions and iRepertoire HTBI primers were the basis on which TCR beta libraries were built. MiXCR, applied by TCRdb to the multiplex PCR reads, yields one record per CDR3 protein. The table records more than 450,000 distinct CDR3 sequences, around 12% of them present only once. Sample time point: newly diagnosed GD, antithyroid drugs for less than 3 months. With RNA extracted from PBMCs as input, the TCR library was made. This sample was also put to use in a study of T cells in Graves' hyperthyroidism and ophthalmopathy.

Sequenced material: peripheral blood mononuclear cells (PBMCs), taken at new diagnosis, from a patient treated with antithyroid drugs. These receptors all come from a woman in her thirties with Graves disease.

This clonotype was seen ten or more times. V is TRBV5-1 and J is TRBJ2-5; D is ambiguous. Germline values: CDR1 SGHRS, CDR2 YFSETQ. The V end lost 5 bases, the J end lost 1 base, and 18 bases lay between the germline ends. CDR3 length equals 16 residues. CDR3 sequence (DNA): TGCGCCAGCAGACTCCGTGGATGGGTGGCCCAAGAGACCCAGTACTTC. Translating gives CASRLRGWVAQETQYF.

This clonotype has a count of ten or more. The chain combines TRBV2 with TRBJ2-7; tentatively, D is TRBD1 or TRBD2 (5 bases each). V lost 6 bases and J 0 bases, leaving 12 bases between the germline ends. CDR1 and CDR2 from the germline V gene are SNHLY and FYNNEI. This CDR3 contains 14 residues. Here the CDR3 DNA reads TGTGCCAGCAGACTACGGGACGGCTCCTACGAGCAGTACTTC. Translating gives CASRLRDGSYEQYF.

J is TRBJ2-7 and V is TRBV7-2, with 7 bases matching TRBD1. Germline trimming cut 2 bases from V and 8 bases from J; bases unmatched to any gene: 15. This CDR3 spans 16 amino acids. CDR1 and CDR2 from the germline V gene are SGHTA and FQGNSA. The CDR3 protein is CASSLRGRGTGFKQYF. The CDR3 DNA reads as TGTGCCAGCAGCTTAAGGGGCAGGGGGACGGGATTTAAGCAGTACTTC.

This clonotype was detected ten times or more. The J gene is TRBJ2-1, the V gene TRBV5-1; no definite D call. The V end lost 0 bases, the J end lost 0 bases, and 7 bases lay between the germline ends. The CDR3 covers 15 residues. Germline V gene sequence: CDR1 SGHRS, CDR2 YFSETQ. CDR3 sequence (DNA): TGCGCCAGCAGCTTGGAACGGGCCTCCTACAATGAGCAGTTCTTC. Its protein product is CASSLERASYNEQFF.

This CDR3 reads CASSITDSSYEQYF. The CDR3 nucleotides are TGTGCCAGTAGTATAACGGACAGCTCCTACGAGCAGTACTTC. The chain recombines TRBV19 with TRBJ2-7, with TRBD1 as a possible D gene (6 bases). This CDR3 has 14 amino acids. The V gene's germline CDR1 is LNHDA and CDR2 SQIVND (reference sequence). V lost 2 bases and J lost 0, with 8 bases in between.

The table lists this clonotype with a few counts. This chain joins TRBV7-3 and TRBJ2-1; tentatively, D is TRBD2 (6 bases). This CDR3 spans 17 amino acids. Between the trimmed V and J ends, which lost 5 bases and 9 bases, there was a span of 26 bases. Germline V gene data show CDR1 as SGHTA and CDR2 as FQGTGA. The CDR3 loop is CASSPGTGESVLGEQFF. CDR3 DNA: TGTGCCAGCAGCCCCGGGACTGGCGAGTCAGTCCTGGGTGAGCAGTTCTTC.

This chain connects TRBV27 to TRBJ2-3; D tentatively reads TRBD1 or TRBD2 (5 bases each). CDR1 and CDR2 from the germline V gene are MNHEY and SMNVEV (reference sequence). The V end was cut by 1 base, the J end by 2 bases, with 7 bases between. The CDR3 has 14 residues. For the CDR3, the DNA is TGTGCCAGCAGTTTATACGGGGCCACAGATACGCAGTATTTT. Its protein is CASSLYGATDTQYF.

Many counts were recorded for this clonotype. The chain couples TRBV29-1 to TRBJ2-5; maybe TRBD2 (7 bases). CDR1 and CDR2 from the germline V gene are SQVTM and ANQGSEA. Trimming cost V 3 bases and J 5 bases, with 16 bases left between them. There are 14 residues in the CDR3. CDR3 coding DNA: TGCAGCGTTGAGGTCGGGGGGCGCTGGGAGACCCAGTACTTC. This gives the protein CSVEVGGRWETQYF.

This rearrangement joins TRBV6-2 or TRBV6-3 to TRBJ2-7, with 7 bases matching TRBD2. This CDR3 contains 15 residues. V was clipped by 2 bases and J by 2 bases; unmatched bases: 6. Looked up from germline, CDR1 is MNHEY and CDR2 is SVGEGT. CDR3 nucleotides: TGTGCCAGCAGTTACCGGGCTAGCGGCACCTACGAGCAGTACTTC. Translation: CASSYRASGTYEQYF.

The chain joins TRBV6-5 to TRBJ1-1; D is unresolved. The CDR3 covers 15 residues. The germline V and J ends were trimmed by 2 bases and 4 bases, with 14 bases remaining between them. Germline CDR1 reads MNHEY; CDR2 reads SVGAGI. The CDR3 DNA reads TGTGCCAGCAGTTACGGGCCCCCTGGAGTCACTGAAGCTTTCTTT. Encoded protein: CASSYGPPGVTEAFF.

There are many counts of this clonotype. The chain couples TRBV7-2 to TRBJ1-2, with 10 bases lining up with TRBD1. Germline V gives CDR1 SGHTA, CDR2 FQGNSA. The CDR3 consists of 13 residues. Trimming at V came to 6 bases and at J to 5 bases, leaving 3 bases not matched to a gene. CDR3 loop: CASSRGQGYGYTF. CDR3 sequence (DNA): TGTGCCAGCAGTAGGGGACAGGGGTATGGCTACACCTTC.

The table lists this clonotype with many counts. This chain links TRBV24-1 with TRBJ2-3; D call uncertain. The V and J ends lost 5 bases and 5 bases respectively, with 7 bases between them. CDR3 length equals 12 residues. The V gene's germline CDR1 is KGHDR and CDR2 SFDVKD. In DNA, the CDR3 is TGTGCCACCAGTGGCGGCAGAGATACGCAGTATTTT. As protein: CATSGGRDTQYF.

This clonotype has a count of ten or more. The chain joins TRBV28 to TRBJ2-3; 7 bases fit TRBD1. The V gene end was trimmed by 6 bases and the J gene end by 0 bases; junction bases not matched to a gene: 6. Germline lookup yields CDR1 MDHEN and CDR2 SYDVKM. The CDR3 has 15 amino acids. Here the CDR3 reads CASSHGTVSTDTQYF. The CDR3 DNA reads as TGTGCCAGCAGCCACGGGACAGTAAGCACAGATACGCAGTATTTT.

The chain has TRBV19 and TRBJ1-2; 7 positions agree with TRBD1. The junction had 4 bases not matched to a gene; V was cut back by 3 bases and J by 0 bases. The CDR3 extends over 15 amino acids. The germline CDR1 and CDR2 sequences are LNHDA and SQIVND (reference sequence). The DNA for the CDR3 is TGTGCCAGTAGTATCGGGACAGCCGCTAACTATGGCTACACCTTC. Amino acid sequence: CASSIGTAANYGYTF.

At least ten counts were recorded for this clonotype. This chain joins TRBV2 and TRBJ1-2, with TRBD1 matching 8 bases. With 6 bases clipped from V and 3 bases from J, the junction kept 12 bases outside the gene matches. There are 16 residues in the CDR3. The germline CDR1 and CDR2 sequences are SNHLY and FYNNEI. Here the CDR3 reads CASSDPGQGRHYGYTF. In DNA form, the CDR3 reads TGTGCCAGCAGCGACCCTGGACAGGGACGGCACTATGGCTACACCTTC.

This clonotype was counted a few times. The chain uses TRBV4-2 and TRBJ2-3, with D possibly matching TRBD2 (5 bases). There are 16 residues in the CDR3. V shed 1 base and J shed 6 bases, with 17 bases lying between them. The V gene's germline CDR1 is LGHNA and CDR2 YNFKEQ. The CDR3 sequence: CASSQGIGGPVDTQYF. CDR3 coding DNA: TGTGCCAGCAGCCAAGGAATTGGCGGGCCGGTGGATACGCAGTATTTT.

This clonotype was counted many times. V is TRBV30 and J is TRBJ1-2; D ambiguous. CDR3 length equals 11 residues. CDR1 is GTSNPN and CDR2 is SVGIG in the germline V gene (reference sequence). The V end was cut by 0 bases, the J end by 1 base, with 0 bases between. For the CDR3, the DNA is TGTGCCTGGAGTGTTAACTATGGCTACACCTTC. Its translation: CAWSVNYGYTF.

In this sample, this clonotype turned up a few times. V usage is TRBV6-1 and J usage is TRBJ2-7; D is possibly TRBD1 (5 bases). Germline V CDR1 and CDR2: MNHNS, SASEGT. This CDR3 region has 14 residues. The germline V and J ends were trimmed by 8 bases and 3 bases, with 17 bases remaining between them. CDR3 protein: CASEGVGRDYEQYF. The CDR3 DNA reads as TGTGCCAGCGAAGGTGTAGGCAGGGACTACGAGCAGTACTTC.

Many counts were recorded for this clonotype. The chain uses TRBV11-2 and TRBJ1-1; D call uncertain. Germline V lookup: CDR1 SGHAT, CDR2 FQNNGV. The V end was cut by 5 bases, the J end by 3 bases, with 10 bases between. The CDR3 sequence is 13 residues long. CDR3 amino acids: CASSTARHTEAFF. CDR3 in DNA: TGTGCCAGCAGCACCGCCAGACACACTGAAGCTTTCTTT.

This clonotype was seen many times. The rearrangement links TRBV6-1 to TRBJ2-3; possibly TRBD2 for D (5 bases). This CDR3 comprises 18 residues. Per the germline V gene, CDR1 is MNHNS and CDR2 is SASEGT. The V gene lost 6 bases and the J gene lost 2 bases, with 24 bases spanning the gap. The CDR3 coding sequence is TGTGCCAGCAGCCCTACCGCTCCCTCTAGCTATGCCACAGATACGCAGTATTTT. Residues: CASSPTAPSSYATDTQYF.

Many counts were recorded for this clonotype. In DNA, the CDR3 is TGCGCCAGCAGCTTGGCCCTGGGAAACAATGAGCAGTTCTTC. Residues: CASSLALGNNEQFF. The gene calls are TRBV5-1 and TRBJ2-1, with no clear D. The CDR3 is 14 amino acids. V lost 0 bases to trimming and J lost 5 bases, with 9 bases between them. The V gene's germline CDR1 is SGHRS and CDR2 YFSETQ.

The gene calls are TRBV9 and TRBJ1-6; 8 bases map to TRBD1. J was trimmed by 6 bases and V by 4 bases; bases with no gene match: 12. Germline CDR1 is SGDLS and CDR2 is YYNGEE. CDR3 length equals 17 residues. CDR3 bases: TGTGCCAGCAGCCCCCATAGAGGGACAGGTCTTAATTCACCCCTCCACTTT. This encodes CASSPHRGTGLNSPLHF.

This clonotype was counted many times. The chain carries TRBV6-1 and TRBJ1-1, with D uncertain. This CDR3 comprises 13 residues. Germline CDR1 reads MNHNS; CDR2 reads SASEGT. V was shortened by 7 bases and J by 9 bases, with 18 bases between the two germline ends. The CDR3 reads CASTIQEYRQAFF. CDR3 sequence (DNA): TGTGCCAGCACAATTCAGGAGTACAGACAAGCTTTCTTT.

The chain carries TRBV15 and TRBJ1-4; D not resolved. The V end was cut by 1 base, the J end by 5 bases, with 14 bases between. The CDR3 sequence is 16 residues long. The germline V gene encodes CDR1 LNHNV and CDR2 YYDKDF (reference sequence). CDR3 sequence: CATSRAATVPNEKLFF. DNA of the CDR3: TGTGCCACCAGCAGAGCGGCGACCGTCCCCAATGAAAAACTGTTTTTT. Full variable domain (missing parts from reference TRBV15 and TRBJ1-4): DAMVIQNPRYQVTQFGKPVTLSCSQTLNHNVMYWYQQKSSQAPKLLFHYYDKDFNNEADTPDNFQSRRPNTSFCFLDIRSPGLGDTAMYLCATSRAATVPNEKLFFGSGTQLSVL.

The chain uses TRBV25-1 and TRBJ2-3, with D unresolved. Germline V CDR1 and CDR2: MGHDK, SYGVNS. This CDR3 comprises 16 residues. The V end lost 2 bases, the J end lost 3 bases, and 15 bases lay between the germline ends. The CDR3 DNA is TGTGCCAGCAGTGAAGTGCGAGGATACCTGACAGATACGCAGTATTTT. Protein sequence: CASSEVRGYLTDTQYF. Supplemented by reference TRBV25-1 and TRBJ2-3, the full variable domain reads EADIYQTPRYLVIGTGKKITLECSQTMGHDKMYWYQQDPGMELHLIHYSYGVNSTEKGDLSSESTVSRIRTEHFPLTLESARPSHTSQYLCASSEVRGYLTDTQYFGPGTRLTVL.